Presented here are 17 T cell receptor beta chains from one specimen sequenced in a study of blood T cell repertoires in COVID-19. Generated by immunoSEQ multiplex PCR, the TCRdb table keeps only in-frame clones and is missing some. The table has 100,000 or so clones, over 80% seen once. Input material: peripheral blood. These receptors originate from a man aged 70-80 years with active or convalescent COVID-19.

In the case of this clone: Other DNA sequences in the sample encode the same CDR3. The rearrangement joins TRBV20-1 to TRBJ2-3; 9 bases map to TRBD2. This CDR3 has 17 residues. The J segment lost 4 bases and the V segment lost 3 bases, leaving 14 bases of the junction unmatched. The V gene's germline CDR1 is DFQATT and CDR2 SNEGSKA (reference sequence). The CDR3 DNA reads as TGCAGTGCTAGTGTCGAACGGGGCGGGGGGGTGGCAGATACGCAGTATTTT. Encoded protein: CSASVERGGGVADTQYF.

The CDR3 DNA follows: TGTGCCAGCAATCCCGGGACAGGGGGTGGGCAGCCCCAGCATTTT. It codes for CASNPGTGGGQPQHF. The chain uses TRBV2 and TRBJ1-5, with 11 bases that match TRBD1. The CDR3 covers 15 residues. J was trimmed by 7 bases and V by 7 bases; bases with no gene match: 9. In germline, CDR1 is SNHLY, CDR2 FYNNEI.

The rearrangement uses TRBV6-5 and TRBJ2-1; TRBD1 agrees at 7 bases. Germline V gives CDR1 MNHEY, CDR2 SVGAGI. Germline trimming cut 0 bases from V and 6 bases from J; bases unmatched to any gene: 5. CDR3 length: 15 residues. CDR3 amino acids: CASSYSTGRVNEQFF. The CDR3 region has the DNA TGTGCCAGCAGTTACTCGACAGGGCGGGTCAATGAGCAGTTCTTC.

The CDR3 bases are TGTGCCAGCAGCCGAGACAGCCCGCTAGGAGGCTACACCTTC. Translation gives CASSRDSPLGGYTF. V gene TRBV7-9 combines with J gene TRBJ1-2; weak D call: TRBD1 (5 bases). The CDR3 is 14 amino acids. The germline V gene has CDR1 SEHNR and CDR2 FQNEAQ (reference sequence). V lost 5 bases and J lost 8, with 18 bases in between. The complete variable domain, with remaining parts taken from reference TRBV7-9 and TRBJ1-2, reads DTGVSQNPRHKITKRGQNVTFRCDPISEHNRLYWYRQTLGQGPEFLTYFQNEAQLEKSRLLSDRFSAERPKGSFSTLEIQRTEQGDSAMYLCASSRDSPLGGYTFGSGTRLTVV.

The genes are TRBV4-2 and TRBJ1-2; a possible D gene is TRBD1 (5 bases). In germline, CDR1 is LGHNA, CDR2 YNFKEQ. The length of the CDR3 is 14 residues. The V end lost 0 bases, the J end lost 4 bases, and 9 bases lay between the germline ends. CDR3 nucleotides: TGTGCCAGCAGCCAAGAAACAGGAGCCTATGGCTACACCTTC. It translates to CASSQETGAYGYTF.

A single count supports this clone. V and J are TRBV2 and TRBJ2-7; 16 nucleotides align to TRBD2. The CDR3 length is 18 residues. Trimming cost V 6 bases and J 3 bases; bases outside gene matches: 11. CDR1 is SNHLY, CDR2 FYNNEI, per germline. CDR3 residues: CASRYRGLAGGLLYEQYF. In DNA, the CDR3 is TGTGCCAGCAGGTACAGGGGACTAGCGGGGGGGTTGCTCTACGAGCAGTACTTC.

The CDR3 nucleotides read TGTGCCAGCAGTTTGGGGGGGTCGGAGGATACGCAGTATTTT. Translation: CASSLGGSEDTQYF. The chain is built from TRBV28 and TRBJ2-3; 7 nucleotides line up with TRBD2. From germline, CDR1 is MDHEN and CDR2 SYDVKM. The CDR3 loop spans 14 amino acids. The ends lost 3 bases at V and 6 bases at J; junction bases unmatched: 6.

The chain is built from TRBV6-1 and TRBJ1-1; 9 nucleotides match TRBD1. With 1 base clipped from V and 12 bases from J, the junction kept 9 bases outside the gene matches. Germline lookup yields CDR1 MNHNS and CDR2 SASEGT. This CDR3 has 14 amino acids. The CDR3 is CASSEGRGTGSTFF. The CDR3 bases are TGTGCCAGCAGTGAAGGTCGGGGGACAGGGTCGACTTTCTTT.

The chain combines TRBV6-2 or TRBV6-3 with TRBJ2-3; 9 bases fit TRBD2. The CDR3 totals 19 residues. Germline CDR1 and CDR2: MNHEY and SVGEGT. Germline trimming cut 3 bases from V and 0 bases from J; bases unmatched to any gene: 13. This chain's CDR3 is CASSYVRLAGLWSTDTQYF. CDR3 coding DNA: TGTGCCAGCAGTTATGTAAGGCTAGCGGGGCTCTGGAGCACAGATACGCAGTATTTT.

V usage is TRBV5-1 and J usage is TRBJ2-1; 10 nucleotides align to TRBD2. Germline CDR1 is SGHRS and CDR2 is YFSETQ. The ends lost 1 base at V and 6 bases at J; junction bases unmatched: 7. This CDR3 spans 16 amino acids. DNA of the CDR3: TGCGCCAGCAGCTTGTCCTTAGCGGGGGGTTTCAATGAGCAGTTCTTC. It codes for CASSLSLAGGFNEQFF.

The V and J genes are TRBV4-1 and TRBJ2-7; 8 bases are a match to TRBD2. This CDR3 region has 16 residues. Germline V CDR1 and CDR2: MGHRA, YSYEKL. The J segment lost 3 bases and the V segment lost 4 bases, leaving 11 bases of the junction unmatched. The CDR3 sequence: CASSPSGGTNRYEQYF. The CDR3 nucleotides read TGCGCCAGCAGCCCCTCGGGGGGGACAAATCGCTACGAGCAGTACTTC.

The table lists this clone with many counts. The gene calls are TRBV11-2 and TRBJ1-5; 11 nucleotides match TRBD1. The CDR3 length is 15 residues. Germline CDR1 reads SGHAT; CDR2 reads FQNNGV. Trimming cost V 5 bases and J 7 bases; bases outside gene matches: 7. The CDR3 DNA reads as TGTGCCAGCAGCCGCCAGGGACAGGGGGTCCAGCCCCAGCATTTT. It is translated as CASSRQGQGVQPQHF.

The chain is built from TRBV19 and TRBJ1-5; the match to TRBD1 covers 8 bases. V dropped 5 bases and J dropped 0; count of bases not matched to a gene: 6. Germline CDR1 is LNHDA and CDR2 is SQIVND (reference sequence). There are 16 residues in the CDR3. CDR3 loop: CASSDPGQASNQPQHF. Here the CDR3 DNA reads TGTGCCAGTAGTGACCCGGGACAGGCTAGCAATCAGCCCCAGCATTTT.

The rearrangement joins TRBV11-2 to TRBJ2-5; TRBD2 matches at 10 bases. The germline gives CDR1 SGHAT, CDR2 FQNNGV. V gave up 5 bases and J gave up 7 bases; unmatched junction bases: 16. The CDR3 runs 17 residues. The CDR3 reads CASSANSGGPELGTQYF. The CDR3 DNA is TGTGCCAGCAGCGCTAATAGCGGGGGGCCCGAGTTAGGGACCCAGTACTTC.

V is TRBV5-5 and J is TRBJ2-3; D may be TRBD1 (5 bases). CDR3 length: 14 residues. V lost 1 base and J lost 2, with 8 bases in between. CDR1 and CDR2 from the germline V gene are SGHKS and YYEKEE (reference sequence). The CDR3 region is CASSLPGSTDTQYF. As DNA, the CDR3 is TGTGCCAGCAGCTTGCCAGGGTCCACAGATACGCAGTATTTT.

The chain employs TRBV29-1 and TRBJ1-1, with D possibly TRBD1 on 5 matching bases. Trimming shortened V by 3 bases and J by 1 base, and 15 bases separated the two germline ends. The germline gives CDR1 SQVTM, CDR2 ANQGSEA. The CDR3 runs to 15 residues. Here the CDR3 DNA reads TGCAGCGTTGAGGGAATGGGGAGGGGGAACACTGAAGCTTTCTTT. Its protein product is CSVEGMGRGNTEAFF.

V gene TRBV7-2 combines with J gene TRBJ1-5, with D uncertain. Germline values: CDR1 SGHTA, CDR2 FQGNSA. The V end lost 1 base, the J end lost 6 bases, and 16 bases lay between the germline ends. The CDR3 length is 16 residues. CDR3 nucleotide sequence: TGTGCCAGCAGCTTAGGACGGGCGGTTCGGGGTCAGCCCCAGCATTTT. Translation: CASSLGRAVRGQPQHF.